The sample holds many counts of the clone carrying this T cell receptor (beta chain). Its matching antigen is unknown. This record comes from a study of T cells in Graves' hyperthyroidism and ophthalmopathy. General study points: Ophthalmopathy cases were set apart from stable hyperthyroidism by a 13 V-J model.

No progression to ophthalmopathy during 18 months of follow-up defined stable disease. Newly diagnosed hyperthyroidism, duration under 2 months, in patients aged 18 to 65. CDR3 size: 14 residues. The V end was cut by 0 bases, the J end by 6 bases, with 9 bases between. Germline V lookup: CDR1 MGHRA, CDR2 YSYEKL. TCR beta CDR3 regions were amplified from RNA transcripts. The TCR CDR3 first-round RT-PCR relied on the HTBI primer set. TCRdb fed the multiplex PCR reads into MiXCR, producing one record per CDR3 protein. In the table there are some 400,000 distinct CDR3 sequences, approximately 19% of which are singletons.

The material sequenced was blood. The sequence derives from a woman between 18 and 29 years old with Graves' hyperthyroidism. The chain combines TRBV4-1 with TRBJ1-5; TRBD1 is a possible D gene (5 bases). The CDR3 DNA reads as TGCGCCAGCAGCCAAGATACGGGGGTTCAGCCCCAGCATTTT. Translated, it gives CASSQDTGVQPQHF.